This entry lists 15 T cell receptor beta chains sequenced from one sample in a study of cytomegalovirus exposure and HLA in healthy donors. Primers for the PCR totalled 60 Vbeta and 13 Jbeta. The data were produced by immunoSEQ multiplex PCR, yet TCRdb's version contains in-frame clones alone and is incomplete. This table has about 150,000 clones, 85% appearing once. Sequenced sample: PBMCs. The receptors shown here come from a boy aged 2-15 years in good health and CMV-seronegative.

The J gene is TRBJ2-7, the V gene TRBV5-1, with 9 bases matching TRBD2. V gave up 3 bases and J gave up 5 bases; unmatched junction bases: 6. There are 14 residues in the CDR3. Germline lookup yields CDR1 SGHRS and CDR2 YFSETQ. CDR3 in DNA: TGCGCCAGCAGCTATAGCGGGAGTGGAAACGAGCAGTACTTC. Residues: CASSYSGSGNEQYF.

The gene calls are TRBV2 and TRBJ2-7; weak D call: TRBD2 (7 bases). The V and J ends lost 8 bases and 6 bases respectively, with 14 bases between them. The CDR3 contains 12 residues. Germline V gene lookup returns CDR1 SNHLY and CDR2 FYNNEI. In nucleotides, the CDR3 is TGTGCCAGCTGGGGGGGGGCTGGCGAGCAGTACGTC. It is translated as CASWGGAGEQYV.

The V and J genes are TRBV5-6 and TRBJ2-2; D not resolved. The CDR3 spans 14 residues. The V end lost 0 bases, the J end lost 5 bases, and 8 bases lay between the germline ends. CDR1 is SGHDT, CDR2 YYEEEE, per germline. CDR3 in DNA: TGTGCCAGCAGCTTGGGCAGACTTACCGGGGAGCTGTTTTTT. It encodes CASSLGRLTGELFF.

The rearrangement links TRBV19 to TRBJ1-2, with D tentatively TRBD1 (6 bases). The germline V gene encodes CDR1 LNHDA and CDR2 SQIVND (reference sequence). The CDR3 loop spans 16 amino acids. V gave up 7 bases and J gave up 0 bases, with 18 bases separating them. CDR3 residues: CASKTPGEHSNYGYTF. As DNA, the CDR3 is TGTGCCAGTAAAACACCAGGGGAGCACTCTAACTATGGCTACACCTTC.

V is TRBV28 and J is TRBJ2-3, with a tentative D call TRBD2 (6 bases). Trimming removed 6 bases at V and 6 bases at J, with 13 bases between. Germline-derived CDR1 and CDR2 are MDHEN and SYDVKM. CDR3 length: 13 amino acids. Here the CDR3 reads CASRDLATDTQYF. The CDR3 nucleotides read TGTGCCAGCAGGGACCTAGCGACGGATACGCAGTATTTT.

This chain links TRBV7-8 with TRBJ2-5; possibly TRBD1 for D (6 bases). Matching the DNA end better, TRBJ2-7 makes the J call doubtful. The CDR3 is made up of 16 amino acids. Germline CDR1 and CDR2: SGHVS and FQNEAQ. This chain's CDR3 is CASSLAQAGETGEQYF. Here the CDR3 DNA reads TGTGCCAGCAGCTTAGCGCAGGCAGGGGAAACGGGCGAGCAGTACTTC.

The chain carries TRBV28 and TRBJ1-2; TRBD1 agrees at 9 bases. Germline V lookup: CDR1 MDHEN, CDR2 SYDVKM. With 7 bases clipped from V and 5 bases from J, the junction kept 8 bases outside the gene matches. This CDR3 has 14 residues. CDR3 region: CASIPTGGWYGYTF. As DNA, the CDR3 is TGTGCCAGCATCCCGACAGGGGGGTGGTATGGCTACACCTTC.

The chain employs TRBV11-2 and TRBJ1-2; tentatively, D is TRBD1 (5 bases). V lost 5 bases and J lost 5, with 18 bases in between. This CDR3 spans 15 amino acids. The germline V gene encodes CDR1 SGHAT and CDR2 FQNNGV. CDR3 loop: CASSPWSGEIYGYTF. Written as DNA, the CDR3 is TGTGCCAGCAGCCCCTGGTCGGGGGAGATATATGGCTACACCTTC.

The genes are TRBV30 and TRBJ2-7; TRBD1 might be the D (6 bases). Germline CDR1 GTSNPN, CDR2 SVGIG (reference sequence). The V end was cut by 2 bases, the J end by 6 bases, with 14 bases between. The length of the CDR3 is 13 residues. Here the CDR3 DNA reads TGTGCCTGGAGTCAGGGGATGGCGGGCGAGCAGTACTTC. Protein product: CAWSQGMAGEQYF.

The chain uses TRBV27 and TRBJ1-6; 10 bases are shared with TRBD1. Germline-derived CDR1 and CDR2 are MNHEY and SMNVEV (reference sequence). The ends lost 1 base at V and 10 bases at J; junction bases unmatched: 7. This CDR3 comprises 16 residues. The CDR3 reads CASSLYTGQGISPLHF. The CDR3 DNA reads as TGTGCCAGCAGTTTATACACGGGACAGGGGATCTCACCCCTCCACTTT.

As to this clone: Other nucleotide sequences from this sample produce the same CDR3. The V call is TRBV29-1, the J call TRBJ2-6; 9 bases align to TRBD1. The CDR3 spans 16 residues. V dropped 6 bases and J dropped 0; count of bases not matched to a gene: 6. Germline CDR1 and CDR2: SQVTM and ANQGSEA. CDR3 region: CSVRGTGHSGANVLTF. The CDR3 DNA reads TGCAGCGTCAGGGGGACAGGGCACTCTGGGGCCAACGTCCTGACTTTC.

The chain couples TRBV2 to TRBJ1-4; a possible D gene is TRBD1 (6 bases). Between the trimmed V and J ends, which lost 2 bases and 0 bases, there was a span of 7 bases. CDR1 and CDR2 from the germline V gene are SNHLY and FYNNEI. The CDR3 is 15 residues long. The CDR3 loop is CASSEHRATNEKLFF. The CDR3 bases are TGTGCCAGCAGTGAACACAGGGCAACTAATGAAAAACTGTTTTTT. Looking up the rest from reference TRBV2 and TRBJ1-4 gives the full variable domain: EPEVTQTPSHQVTQMGQEVILRCVPISNHLYFYWYRQILGQKVEFLVSFYNNEISEKSEIFDDQFSVERPDGSNFTLKIRSTKLEDSAMYFCASSEHRATNEKLFFGSGTQLSVL.

CDR3 sequence reads: CASSLGGRGATPSTDTQYF. The DNA of the CDR3 is TGTGCCAGCAGCTTAGGGGGGCGGGGGGCGACACCTAGCACAGATACGCAGTATTTT. The chain recombines TRBV5-4 with TRBJ2-3; the match to TRBD2 covers 8 bases. CDR3 size: 19 residues. Per germline, CDR1 SGHNT and CDR2 YYREEE (reference sequence). V gave up 2 bases and J gave up 0 bases; unmatched junction bases: 14. Filled out from reference TRBV5-4 and TRBJ2-3, the complete variable domain reads ETGVTQSPTHLIKTRGQQVTLRCSSQSGHNTVSWYQQALGQGPQFIFQYYREEENGRGNFPPRFSGLQFPNYSSELNVNALELDDSALYLCASSLGGRGATPSTDTQYFGPGTRLTVL.

The chain has TRBV6-1 and TRBJ2-1, with D unclear. This CDR3 has 13 residues. The V gene lost 3 bases and the J gene lost 4 bases, with 7 bases spanning the gap. Germline V lookup: CDR1 MNHNS, CDR2 SASEGT. The CDR3: CASSDYRYNEQFF. CDR3 DNA sequence: TGTGCCAGCAGTGATTACAGATACAATGAGCAGTTCTTC.

The chain is built from TRBV11-2 and TRBJ2-3; possible D gene TRBD2, 6 bases. This CDR3 has 16 amino acids. Germline assignment: CDR1 SGHAT and CDR2 FQNNGV. V dropped 5 bases and J dropped 2 bases, with 17 bases sitting between them. The CDR3 protein is CASSPGAGGNTDTQYF. In DNA form, the CDR3 reads TGTGCCAGCAGCCCCGGGGCTGGCGGGAACACAGATACGCAGTATTTT.